Following are 21 T cell receptor beta chains from one sample sequenced in a study of blood T cell repertoires in COVID-19. The data were produced by immunoSEQ multiplex PCR, yet TCRdb's version contains in-frame clones alone and is incomplete. The sample has under 250,000 clones, 89% seen once. Sequencing used PBMCs or T cells enriched from blood (not recorded which). The source is a young woman with acute COVID-19.

The chain uses TRBV24-1 and TRBJ2-3, with D perhaps matching TRBD2 (7 bases). CDR3 length equals 15 residues. Trimming stripped 4 bases from V and 5 bases from J, with 15 bases between. Germline V gene sequence: CDR1 KGHDR, CDR2 SFDVKD. CDR3 amino acids: CATSDSGGLGDTQYF. In nucleotides, the CDR3 is TGTGCCACCAGTGACTCCGGGGGGCTTGGAGATACGCAGTATTTT.

The V call is TRBV7-2, the J call TRBJ1-2, with unresolved D. The CDR3 length is 13 residues. Germline V CDR1 and CDR2: SGHTA, FQGNSA. Trimming removed 2 bases at V and 8 bases at J, with 12 bases between. Here the CDR3 reads CASSLSGSSGYTF. CDR3 coding DNA: TGTGCCAGCAGCTTAAGCGGCAGCTCCGGCTACACCTTC.

The rearrangement joins TRBV13 to TRBJ1-2, with 10 bases matching TRBD1. After removal of 4 bases from V and 4 bases from J, the junction contained 18 bases not matched to a gene. The CDR3 has 19 amino acids. CDR1 PRHDT and CDR2 FYEKMQ come from the germline V gene (reference sequence). The CDR3, as DNA: TGTGCCAGCAGCTCCCCGACCGGGACAGGGGAGGCCCGGAGCTATGGCTACACCTTC. It is translated as CASSSPTGTGEARSYGYTF.

The rearrangement uses TRBV11-2 and TRBJ2-1; 10 bases fit TRBD2. This CDR3 contains 15 residues. Per the germline V gene, CDR1 is SGHAT and CDR2 is FQNNGV. The J segment lost 7 bases and the V segment lost 5 bases, leaving 8 bases of the junction unmatched. The CDR3 is CASSPPSGGGNEQFF. CDR3 DNA sequence: TGTGCCAGCAGCCCCCCGAGCGGGGGGGGGAATGAGCAGTTCTTC.

This chain uses TRBV24-1 with TRBJ1-2; perhaps TRBD1 as D (5 bases). The CDR3 extends over 12 amino acids. The V and J ends lost 7 bases and 3 bases respectively, with 8 bases between them. CDR1 is KGHDR, CDR2 SFDVKD, per germline. CDR3 amino acids: CATRGGYYGYTF. CDR3 DNA: TGTGCCACCAGGGGGGGATACTATGGCTACACCTTC.

V usage is TRBV19 and J usage is TRBJ1-2, with 11 bases matching TRBD1. CDR3 length: 19 amino acids. Trimming cost V 5 bases and J 0 bases; bases outside gene matches: 14. Germline values: CDR1 LNHDA, CDR2 SQIVND (reference sequence). CDR3 DNA: TGTGCCAGTAGTGGGACAGGGGGTGCTGCTCCCACTGCTAACTATGGCTACACCTTC. This sequence encodes CASSGTGGAAPTANYGYTF.

The V call is TRBV3-1 (or the pseudogene TRBV3-2), the J call TRBJ2-5; the match to TRBD2 covers 11 bases. Trimming removed 0 bases from V and 5 bases from J; junction bases left unmatched: 8. Germline V gives CDR1 LGHDT, CDR2 YNNKEL (reference sequence). The CDR3 sequence is 17 residues long. In DNA, the CDR3 is TGTGCCAGCAGCCAAGATGTTAGCGGGGGGGGTCGTGAGACCCAGTACTTC. Protein: CASSQDVSGGGRETQYF.

This clone was observed a few times. This chain connects TRBV5-6 to TRBJ2-7; 7 bases map to TRBD2. Germline V gives CDR1 SGHDT, CDR2 YYEEEE. This CDR3 is built from 17 residues. Unmatched junction bases numbered 12, after V lost 3 bases and J lost 0 bases. The CDR3 spells CASSSNPGTTSSYEQYF. CDR3 sequence (DNA): TGTGCCAGCAGCTCTAATCCCGGGACTACGAGCTCCTACGAGCAGTACTTC.

The chain carries TRBV7-9 and TRBJ1-1, with 9 nucleotides matching TRBD1. This CDR3 is 14 amino acids long. J lost 1 base, V lost 5 bases, and 2 bases had no gene match. Germline values: CDR1 SEHNR, CDR2 FQNEAQ (reference sequence). CDR3: CASSPGQGNTEAFF. The DNA for the CDR3 is TGTGCCAGCAGCCCGGGACAGGGGAACACTGAAGCTTTCTTT. The full variable domain, with the rest looked up from reference TRBV7-9 and TRBJ1-1, is DTGVSQNPRHKITKRGQNVTFRCDPISEHNRLYWYRQTLGQGPEFLTYFQNEAQLEKSRLLSDRFSAERPKGSFSTLEIQRTEQGDSAMYLCASSPGQGNTEAFFGQGTRLTVV.

The V gene is TRBV28, the J gene TRBJ1-6, with 8 bases matching TRBD1. From germline, CDR1 is MDHEN and CDR2 SYDVKM. J was trimmed by 9 bases and V by 2 bases; bases with no gene match: 6. The CDR3 consists of 15 residues. The CDR3 DNA is TGTGCCAGCAGTTTAGGACAGGGTTATCGTTCACCCCTCCACTTT. It translates to CASSLGQGYRSPLHF.

The chain links TRBV2 to TRBJ1-4; D possibly corresponds to TRBD1 (5 bases). This CDR3 is built from 14 residues. Trimming cost V 1 base and J 8 bases, with 11 bases left between them. The germline CDR1 and CDR2 sequences are SNHLY and FYNNEI. The CDR3 DNA follows: TGTGCCAGCAGTGAAGGAAACAGGAGCGAAAAACTGTTTTTT. This sequence encodes CASSEGNRSEKLFF.

Here the CDR3 reads CASTPPGQPQHF. CDR3 in DNA: TGTGCCAGCACCCCCCCGGGGCAGCCCCAGCATTTT. The chain is built from TRBV28 and TRBJ1-5, with D unresolved. Germline CDR1 MDHEN, CDR2 SYDVKM. The CDR3 runs 12 residues. Trimming cost V 7 bases and J 7 bases, with 11 bases left between them.

V gene TRBV11-1 combines with J gene TRBJ1-1; D is perhaps TRBD1 (6 bases). The CDR3 is 12 amino acids. Germline V gene data show CDR1 as SGHAT and CDR2 as FQDESV (reference sequence). V lost 4 bases and J 10 bases, leaving 13 bases between the germline ends. The CDR3 sequence is CASSSSRGAAFF. CDR3 in DNA: TGTGCCAGCAGCTCTAGCAGGGGAGCAGCTTTCTTT.

The chain combines TRBV7-7 with TRBJ2-5; TRBD2 is a possible D gene (6 bases). Per the germline V gene, CDR1 is SSHAT and CDR2 is FNYEAQ (reference sequence). CDR3 length: 13 amino acids. V lost 3 bases and J lost 7, with 12 bases in between. As DNA, the CDR3 is TGTGCCAGCAGCTTGGATCAGCGGGCGACCCAGTACTTC. It encodes CASSLDQRATQYF.

V and J are TRBV4-1 and TRBJ2-2; possibly TRBD1 for D (6 bases). This CDR3 spans 15 amino acids. Per germline, CDR1 MGHRA and CDR2 YSYEKL. Trimming removed 4 bases from V and 7 bases from J, with 16 bases in between. The CDR3 nucleotides read TGCGCCAGCAGCCCGTTGGGAAGGGGGAGCGGGGAGCTGTTTTTT. Its translation: CASSPLGRGSGELFF.

The chain joins TRBV5-1 to TRBJ1-1; TRBD1 is a possible D gene (5 bases). This CDR3 has 15 amino acids. With 3 bases removed from V and 5 bases from J, the gap between germline ends came to 17 bases. Germline lookup yields CDR1 SGHRS and CDR2 YFSETQ. The DNA for the CDR3 is TGCGCCAGCAGCTCTTCCCTTACAGGTTCTACTGAAGCTTTCTTT. This translates into CASSSSLTGSTEAFF.

The J gene is TRBJ1-5, the V gene TRBV4-1; D is ambiguous. Between the trimmed V and J ends, which lost 0 bases and 7 bases, there was a span of 7 bases. This CDR3 is 13 amino acids long. Germline V lookup: CDR1 MGHRA, CDR2 YSYEKL. This CDR3 reads CASSQDFGQPQHF. The CDR3 coding sequence is TGCGCCAGCAGCCAAGATTTCGGGCAGCCCCAGCATTTT.

The V and J genes are TRBV27 and TRBJ2-7, with a weak D call TRBD1 (5 bases). Germline CDR1 is MNHEY and CDR2 is SMNVEV (reference sequence). The CDR3 runs to 14 residues. Between the trimmed V and J ends, which lost 4 bases and 2 bases, there was a span of 12 bases. The CDR3 sequence: CASSWSTATYEQYF. The CDR3 DNA reads TGTGCCAGCAGTTGGTCGACAGCTACCTACGAGCAGTACTTC.

This chain links TRBV19 with TRBJ2-7; D is unresolved. Trimming removed 5 bases at V and 3 bases at J, with 11 bases between. The germline V gene encodes CDR1 LNHDA and CDR2 SQIVND (reference sequence). CDR3 length equals 13 residues. The CDR3 DNA is TGTGCCAGTAGTCAGGCCTCCTACTACGAGCAGTACTTC. Amino acid sequence: CASSQASYYEQYF.

The chain combines TRBV3-1 (or the pseudogene TRBV3-2) with TRBJ1-1; D possibly corresponds to TRBD1 (6 bases). The germline gives CDR1 LGHDT, CDR2 YNNKEL (reference sequence). The CDR3 sequence is 15 residues long. Trimming stripped 2 bases from V and 1 base from J, with 11 bases between. The CDR3 DNA follows: TGTGCCAGCAGCCAAAGGGGGAGGGGGAACACTGAAGCTTTCTTT. Translation: CASSQRGRGNTEAFF.

The chain uses TRBV6-6 and TRBJ2-7; possible D gene TRBD1, 6 bases. The CDR3 totals 14 residues. CDR1 is MNHNY and CDR2 is SVGAGI in the germline V gene (reference sequence). Trimming took 2 bases from V and 5 from J, leaving 13 bases between them. CDR3 region: CASSYATGIDEQYF. The CDR3 DNA reads TGTGCCAGCAGTTACGCGACAGGTATCGACGAGCAGTACTTC.